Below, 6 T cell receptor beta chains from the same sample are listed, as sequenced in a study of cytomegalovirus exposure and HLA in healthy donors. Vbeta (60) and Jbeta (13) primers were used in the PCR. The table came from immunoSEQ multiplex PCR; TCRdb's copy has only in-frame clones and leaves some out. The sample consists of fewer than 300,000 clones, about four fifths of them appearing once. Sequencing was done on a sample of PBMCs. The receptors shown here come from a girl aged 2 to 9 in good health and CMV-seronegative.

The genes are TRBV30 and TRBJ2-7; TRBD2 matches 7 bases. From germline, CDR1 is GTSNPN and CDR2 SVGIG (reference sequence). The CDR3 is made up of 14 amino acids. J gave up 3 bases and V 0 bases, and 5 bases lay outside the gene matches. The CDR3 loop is CAWSVSAGNYEQYF. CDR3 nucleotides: TGTGCCTGGAGTGTATCAGCGGGAAACTACGAGCAGTACTTC.

CDR3 sequence reads: CASAPGQGIYYEQYF. DNA of the CDR3: TGTGCTAGTGCCCCGGGACAGGGGATATACTACGAGCAGTACTTC. This sequence joins TRBV12-5 and TRBJ2-5; 10 bases line up with TRBD1. The J call may be in error: the DNA end matches TRBJ2-7 better. The V gene's germline CDR1 is LGHNT and CDR2 FRNRAP. The CDR3 has 15 amino acids.

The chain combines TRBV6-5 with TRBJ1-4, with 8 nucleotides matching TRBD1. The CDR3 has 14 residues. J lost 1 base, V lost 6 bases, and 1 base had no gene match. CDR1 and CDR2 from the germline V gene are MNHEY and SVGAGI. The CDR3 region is CASRDRETNEKLFF. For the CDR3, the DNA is TGTGCCAGCAGGGACAGGGAAACTAATGAAAAACTGTTTTTT.

The CDR3 nucleotides read TGTGCCAGCAGCGTAGATAGTGGCGGGGGACACCCCTACGAGCAGTACTTC. This translates into CASSVDSGGGHPYEQYF. The rearrangement joins TRBV9 to TRBJ2-7, with D tentatively TRBD2 (7 bases). Germline assignment: CDR1 SGDLS and CDR2 YYNGEE. This CDR3 is 17 amino acids long. Trimming shortened V by 0 bases and J by 2 bases, and 18 bases separated the two germline ends.

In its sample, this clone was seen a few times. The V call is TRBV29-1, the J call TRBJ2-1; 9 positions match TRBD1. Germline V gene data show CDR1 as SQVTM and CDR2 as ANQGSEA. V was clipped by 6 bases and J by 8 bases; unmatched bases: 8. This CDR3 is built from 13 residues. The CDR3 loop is CSVDRGRVDEQFF. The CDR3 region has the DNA TGCAGCGTGGACAGGGGAAGGGTCGATGAGCAGTTCTTC.

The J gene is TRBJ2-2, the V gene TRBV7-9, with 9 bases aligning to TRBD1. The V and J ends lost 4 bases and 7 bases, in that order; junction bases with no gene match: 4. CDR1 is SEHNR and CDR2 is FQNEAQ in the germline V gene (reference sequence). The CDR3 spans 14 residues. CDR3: CASSWTGVIGELFF. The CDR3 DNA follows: TGTGCCAGCAGCTGGACAGGGGTAATCGGGGAGCTGTTTTTT.